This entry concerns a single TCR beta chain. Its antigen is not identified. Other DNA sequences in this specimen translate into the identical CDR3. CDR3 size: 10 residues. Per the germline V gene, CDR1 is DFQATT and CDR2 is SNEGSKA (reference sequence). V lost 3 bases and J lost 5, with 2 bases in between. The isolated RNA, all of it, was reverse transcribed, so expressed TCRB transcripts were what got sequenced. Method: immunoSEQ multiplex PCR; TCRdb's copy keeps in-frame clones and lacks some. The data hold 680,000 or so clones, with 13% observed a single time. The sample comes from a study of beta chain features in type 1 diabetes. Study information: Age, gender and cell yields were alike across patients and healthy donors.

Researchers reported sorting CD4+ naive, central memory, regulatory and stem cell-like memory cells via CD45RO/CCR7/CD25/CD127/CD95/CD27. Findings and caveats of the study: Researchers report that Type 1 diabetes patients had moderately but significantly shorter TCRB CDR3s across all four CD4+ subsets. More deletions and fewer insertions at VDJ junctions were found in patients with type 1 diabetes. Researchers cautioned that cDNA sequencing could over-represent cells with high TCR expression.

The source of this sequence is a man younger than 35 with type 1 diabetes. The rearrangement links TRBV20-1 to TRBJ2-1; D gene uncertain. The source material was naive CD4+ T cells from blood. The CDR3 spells CSARDNEQFF. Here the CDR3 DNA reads TGCAGTGCTAGGGACAATGAGCAGTTCTTC.